This T cell receptor (beta chain) was retrieved from a study of cytotoxic CD8 clonotypes in ibrutinib-treated CLL. The CDR3 covers 14 residues. Germline V gene data show CDR1 as SNHLY and CDR2 as FYNNEI. Trimming left V 6 bases short and J 5 bases short, with 14 bases between. Here immunoSEQ multiplex PCR was the method, and the copy in TCRdb shows in-frame clones only, minus some. The table shows about 200,000 clones, with nearly 80% occurring only once. V is TRBV2 and J is TRBJ2-1, with a tentative D call TRBD2 (6 bases). The source is a human donor with chronic lymphocytic leukemia. The specimen comprised PBMCs, sampled after 12 months of ibrutinib treatment. The CDR3: CASRLDSGDNEQFF. The CDR3 DNA reads as TGTGCCAGCAGATTGGACTCGGGGGACAATGAGCAGTTCTTC.